The T cell receptor (beta chain) described here comes from a study of CD8 T cells in Susac syndrome. The multiple sclerosis control group comprised treatment-naive patients with stable or active relapsing-remitting disease. TEMRA cells underwent FACS enrichment and CD8+ and CD4+ T cells underwent negative isolation. The CDR3 sequence is 19 residues long. V was pared by 6 bases and J by 0 bases, with 14 bases of the junction left unmatched. It was with random hexamers that about 0.45 to 1 ug RNA was reverse transcribed. Using its own MiXCR run on the immunoSEQ multiplex PCR reads, TCRdb lists one record per CDR3 protein. The table shows around 300,000 distinct CDR3 sequences, with approximately 90% occurring only once.

The specimen sequenced was CD4+ T cells from PBMCs. The rearrangement uses TRBV12-3 or TRBV12-4 and TRBJ1-5, with 10 bases that match TRBD1. The TCR sequence derives from a human donor with multiple sclerosis. The CDR3 DNA reads TGTGCCAGCAGCCCGATATGGGACAGGGGTCTAAATAGCAATCAGCCCCAGCATTTT. Amino acid sequence: CASSPIWDRGLNSNQPQHF.